This TCR beta chain derives from a study of T cell clonotyping in hematopoietic cell transplantation. Time point denoted: recipient sample about 28 days before transplant, after cytoreduction. TCRdb keeps only in-frame clones here, not all; method: immunoSEQ multiplex PCR. The sample has about 69,000 clones; almost 97% are singletons. Germline V CDR1 and CDR2: MNHEY, SVGAGI. The CDR3 is 14 residues long. V shed 6 bases and J 4 bases; nucleotides not matched to a gene: 6. Turning to this clone: Its antigen is not known.

Study-wide results and limits: Higher Inverse Simpson Index values in graft donor and pretransplant recipient predicted broader posttransplant TCR diversity. After transplant, recipient diversity fell while pathologically expanded clonotypes grew through day 180.

The clonotype comes from a woman aged 45-59 years with acute myeloid leukemia. Some clones in this sample may be carry-over from other donors' samples. The source was peripheral blood mononuclear cells, collected before stem cell transplant. The rearrangement uses TRBV6-5 and TRBJ2-3; 8 bases agree with TRBD2. CDR3 nucleotides: TGTGCCAGCAGAGTTAAGCGGGAGTCAGATACGCAGTATTTT. Amino acids: CASRVKRESDTQYF.